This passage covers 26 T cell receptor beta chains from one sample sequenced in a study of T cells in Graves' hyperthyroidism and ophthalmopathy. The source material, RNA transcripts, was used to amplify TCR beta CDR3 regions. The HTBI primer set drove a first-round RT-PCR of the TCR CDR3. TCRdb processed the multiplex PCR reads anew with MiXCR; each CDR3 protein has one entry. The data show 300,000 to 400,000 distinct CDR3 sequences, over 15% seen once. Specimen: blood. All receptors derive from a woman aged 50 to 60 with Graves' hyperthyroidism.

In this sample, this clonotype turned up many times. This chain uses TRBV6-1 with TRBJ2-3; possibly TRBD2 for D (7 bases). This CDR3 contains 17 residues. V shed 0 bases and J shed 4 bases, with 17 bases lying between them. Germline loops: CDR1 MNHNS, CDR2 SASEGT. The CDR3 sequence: CASSEAVGGGGADTQYF. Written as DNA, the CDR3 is TGTGCCAGCAGTGAAGCGGTCGGAGGGGGGGGCGCAGATACGCAGTATTTT.

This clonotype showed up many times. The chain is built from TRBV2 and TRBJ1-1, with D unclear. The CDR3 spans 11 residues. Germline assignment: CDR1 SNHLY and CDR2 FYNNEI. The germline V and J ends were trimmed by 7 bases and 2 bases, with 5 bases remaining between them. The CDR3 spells CASKGNTEAFF. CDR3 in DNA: TGTGCCAGCAAAGGAAACACTGAAGCTTTCTTT.

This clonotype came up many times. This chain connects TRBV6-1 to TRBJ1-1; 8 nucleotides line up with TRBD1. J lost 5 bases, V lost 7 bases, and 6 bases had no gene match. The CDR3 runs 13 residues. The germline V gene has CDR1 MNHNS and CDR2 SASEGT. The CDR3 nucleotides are TGTGCCAGCATGACAGGGGCAACGACTGAAGCTTTCTTT. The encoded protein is CASMTGATTEAFF.

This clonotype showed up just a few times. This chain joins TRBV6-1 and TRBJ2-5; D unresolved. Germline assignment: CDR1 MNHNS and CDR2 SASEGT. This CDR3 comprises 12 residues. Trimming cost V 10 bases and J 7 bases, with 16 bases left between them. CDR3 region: CATADGSGTQYF. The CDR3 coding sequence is TGTGCCACCGCCGACGGATCGGGGACCCAGTACTTC.

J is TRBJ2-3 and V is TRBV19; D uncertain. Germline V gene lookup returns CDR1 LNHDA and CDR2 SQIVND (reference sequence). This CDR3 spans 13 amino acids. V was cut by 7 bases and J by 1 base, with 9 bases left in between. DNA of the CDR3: TGTGCCAGTACTAATACGGGCACAGATACGCAGTATTTT. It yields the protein CASTNTGTDTQYF.

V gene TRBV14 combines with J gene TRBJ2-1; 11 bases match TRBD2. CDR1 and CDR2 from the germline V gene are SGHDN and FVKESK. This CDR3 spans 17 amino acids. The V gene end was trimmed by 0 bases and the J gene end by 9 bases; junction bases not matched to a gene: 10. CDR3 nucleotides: TGTGCCAGCAGCCAAGATGGAGTAGCGGGAGGGTCCGGTGAGCAGTTCTTC. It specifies CASSQDGVAGGSGEQFF.

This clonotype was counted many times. The CDR3 here is CASSLLTGIYGYTF. The CDR3 DNA follows: TGTGCCAGCAGTTTACTGACAGGGATCTATGGCTACACCTTC. This chain uses TRBV12-3 or TRBV12-4 with TRBJ1-2; TRBD1 aligns across 7 bases. The trim removed 2 bases at V and 4 bases at J, leaving 4 bases unmatched. This CDR3 region has 14 residues.

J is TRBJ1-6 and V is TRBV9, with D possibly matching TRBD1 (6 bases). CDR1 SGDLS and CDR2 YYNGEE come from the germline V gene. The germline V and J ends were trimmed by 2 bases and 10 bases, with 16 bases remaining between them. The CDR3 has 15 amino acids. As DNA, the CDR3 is TGTGCCAGCAGCGTCGAAACAGGGAGAGGATCACCCCTCCACTTT. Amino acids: CASSVETGRGSPLHF. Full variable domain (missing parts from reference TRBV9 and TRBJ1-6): DSGVTQTPKHLITATGQRVTLRCSPRSGDLSVYWYQQSLDQGLQFLIQYYNGEERAKGNILERFSAQQFPDLHSELNLSSLELGDSALYFCASSVETGRGSPLHFGNGTRLTVT.

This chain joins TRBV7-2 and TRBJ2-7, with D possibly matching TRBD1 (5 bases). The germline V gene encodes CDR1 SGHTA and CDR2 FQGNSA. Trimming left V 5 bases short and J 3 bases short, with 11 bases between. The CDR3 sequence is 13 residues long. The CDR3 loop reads CASSLQEFYEQYV. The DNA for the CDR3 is TGTGCCAGCAGCCTACAGGAGTTCTACGAGCAGTACGTC.

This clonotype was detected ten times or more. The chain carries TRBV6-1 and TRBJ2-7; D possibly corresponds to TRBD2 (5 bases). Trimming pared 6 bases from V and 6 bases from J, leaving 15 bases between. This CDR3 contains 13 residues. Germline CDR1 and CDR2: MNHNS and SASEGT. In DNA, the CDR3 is TGTGCCAGCAGACCTACAGAACGGGGCGAGCAGTACGTC. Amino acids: CASRPTERGEQYV.

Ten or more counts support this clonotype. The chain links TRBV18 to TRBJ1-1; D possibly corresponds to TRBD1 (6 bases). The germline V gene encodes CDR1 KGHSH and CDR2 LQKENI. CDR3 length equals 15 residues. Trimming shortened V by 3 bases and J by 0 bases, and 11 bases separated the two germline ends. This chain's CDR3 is CASSPLGQMNTEAFF. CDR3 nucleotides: TGTGCCAGCTCACCTTTAGGACAGATGAACACTGAAGCTTTCTTT.

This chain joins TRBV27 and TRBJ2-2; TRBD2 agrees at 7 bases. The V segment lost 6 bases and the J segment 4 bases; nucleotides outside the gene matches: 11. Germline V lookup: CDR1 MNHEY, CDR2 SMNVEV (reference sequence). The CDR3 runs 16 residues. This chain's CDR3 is CASSPPGGGVTGELFF. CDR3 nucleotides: TGTGCCAGCAGCCCACCGGGGGGAGGTGTCACCGGGGAGCTGTTTTTT.

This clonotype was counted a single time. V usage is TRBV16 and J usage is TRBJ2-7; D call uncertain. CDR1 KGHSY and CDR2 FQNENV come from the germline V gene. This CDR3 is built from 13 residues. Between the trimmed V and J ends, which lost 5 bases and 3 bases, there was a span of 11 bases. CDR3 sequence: CASSFGPGYEQYV. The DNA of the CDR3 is TGTGCCAGCAGCTTTGGACCCGGCTACGAGCAGTACGTC.

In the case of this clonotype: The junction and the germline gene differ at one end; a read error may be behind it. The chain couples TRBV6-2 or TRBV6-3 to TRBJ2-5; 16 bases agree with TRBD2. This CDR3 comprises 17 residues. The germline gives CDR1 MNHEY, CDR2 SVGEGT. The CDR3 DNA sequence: TGTGCCAGCAGTCTACCCGGGACTAGCGGGAGGGGGGAGACCCAGTGCTTC. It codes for CASSLPGTSGRGETQCF.

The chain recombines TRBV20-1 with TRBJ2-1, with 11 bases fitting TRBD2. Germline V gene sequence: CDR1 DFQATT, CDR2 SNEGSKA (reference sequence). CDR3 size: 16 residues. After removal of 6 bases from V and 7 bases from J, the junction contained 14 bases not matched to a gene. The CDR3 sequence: CSASRSSGGWGNEQFF. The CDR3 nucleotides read TGCAGTGCCAGTAGGTCTAGCGGGGGGTGGGGGAATGAGCAGTTCTTC.

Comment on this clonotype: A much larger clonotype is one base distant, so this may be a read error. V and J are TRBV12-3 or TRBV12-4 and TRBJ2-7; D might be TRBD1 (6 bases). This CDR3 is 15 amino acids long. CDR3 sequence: CASSSFRGFPYEQHF. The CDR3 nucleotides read TGTGCCAGCAGTTCGTTTAGGGGGTTTCCCTACGAGCAGCACTTC.

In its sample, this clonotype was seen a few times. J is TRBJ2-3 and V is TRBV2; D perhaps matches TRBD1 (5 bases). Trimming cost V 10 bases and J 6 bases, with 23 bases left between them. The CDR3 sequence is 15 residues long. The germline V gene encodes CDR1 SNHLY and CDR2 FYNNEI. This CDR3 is CATTRQPLVVDTQYF. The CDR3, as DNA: TGTGCCACTACGAGACAGCCCCTAGTTGTGGATACGCAGTATTTT.

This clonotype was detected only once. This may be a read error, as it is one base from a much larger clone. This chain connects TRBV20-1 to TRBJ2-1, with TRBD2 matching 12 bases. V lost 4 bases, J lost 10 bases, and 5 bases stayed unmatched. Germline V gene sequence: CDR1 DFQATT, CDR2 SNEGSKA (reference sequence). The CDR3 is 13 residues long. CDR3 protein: CSAMYLAGGEQFF. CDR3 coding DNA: TGCAGTGCTATGTACCTAGCGGGAGGGGAGCAGTTCTTC.

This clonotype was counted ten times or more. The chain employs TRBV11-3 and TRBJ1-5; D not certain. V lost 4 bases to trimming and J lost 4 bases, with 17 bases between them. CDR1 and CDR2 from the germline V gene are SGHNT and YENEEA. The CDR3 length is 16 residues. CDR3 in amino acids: CASSSWVRTWNQPQHF. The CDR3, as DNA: TGTGCCAGCAGCTCCTGGGTCAGGACGTGGAATCAGCCCCAGCATTTT. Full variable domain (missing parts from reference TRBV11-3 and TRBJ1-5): EAGVVQSPRYKIIEKKQPVAFWCNPISGHNTLYWYLQNLGQGPELLIRYENEEAVDDSQLPKDRFSAERLKGVDSTLKIQPAELGDSAVYLCASSSWVRTWNQPQHFGDGTRLSIL.

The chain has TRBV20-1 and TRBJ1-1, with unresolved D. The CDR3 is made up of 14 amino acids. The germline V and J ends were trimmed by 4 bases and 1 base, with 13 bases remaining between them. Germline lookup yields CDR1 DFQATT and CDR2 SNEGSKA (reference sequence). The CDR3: CSATLHSSNTEAFF. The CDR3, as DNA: TGCAGTGCTACCCTACACAGTTCGAACACTGAAGCTTTCTTT.

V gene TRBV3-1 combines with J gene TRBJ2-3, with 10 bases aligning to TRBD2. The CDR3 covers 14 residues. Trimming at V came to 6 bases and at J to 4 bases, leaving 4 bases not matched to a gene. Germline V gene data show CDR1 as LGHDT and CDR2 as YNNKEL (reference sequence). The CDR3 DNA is TGTGCCAGCAGGAGCGGGGGGGCCTCAGATACGCAGTATTTT. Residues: CASRSGGASDTQYF.

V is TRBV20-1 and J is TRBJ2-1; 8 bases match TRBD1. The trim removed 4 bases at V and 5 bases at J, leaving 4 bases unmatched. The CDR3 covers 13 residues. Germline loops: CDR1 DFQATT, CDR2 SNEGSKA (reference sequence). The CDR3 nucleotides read TGCAGTGCTAACGGACAGGGACACAATGAGCAGTTCTTC. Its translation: CSANGQGHNEQFF.

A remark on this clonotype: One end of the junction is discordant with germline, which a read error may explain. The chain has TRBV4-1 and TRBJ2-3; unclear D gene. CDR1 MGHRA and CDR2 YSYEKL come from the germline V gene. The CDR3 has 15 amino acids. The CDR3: CAGSQWVNPSDTQYF. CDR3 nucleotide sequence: TGCGCCGGCAGCCAGTGGGTTAACCCTTCGGATACGCAGTATTTT.

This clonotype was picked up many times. This CDR3 reads CASSDQQENYGYTF. The CDR3 DNA follows: TGTGCCAGCAGTGACCAACAGGAGAACTATGGCTACACCTTC. V is TRBV2 and J is TRBJ1-2; D may be TRBD1 (5 bases). From germline, CDR1 is SNHLY and CDR2 FYNNEI. Trimming took off 3 bases at V and 2 bases at J, with 10 bases between the two ends. The CDR3 spans 14 residues.

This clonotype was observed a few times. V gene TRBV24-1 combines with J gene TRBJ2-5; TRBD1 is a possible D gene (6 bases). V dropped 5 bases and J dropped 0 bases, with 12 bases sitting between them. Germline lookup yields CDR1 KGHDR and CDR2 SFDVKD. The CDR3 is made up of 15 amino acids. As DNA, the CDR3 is TGTGCCACCAGTGGCTTACCAGGGGACCAAGAGACCCAGTACTTC. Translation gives CATSGLPGDQETQYF.

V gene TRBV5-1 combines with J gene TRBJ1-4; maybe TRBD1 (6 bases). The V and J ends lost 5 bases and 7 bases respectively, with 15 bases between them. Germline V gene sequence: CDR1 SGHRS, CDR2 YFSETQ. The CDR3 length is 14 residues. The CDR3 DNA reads TGCGCCAGCAGTTACCAGGGGTTCGGTGAAAAACTGTTTTTT. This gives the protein CASSYQGFGEKLFF.